These T cell receptor beta chains were read from a single sample in a study of CD8+ T cells in alopecia areata. Produced via immunoSEQ multiplex PCR; TCRdb's table is partial and in-frame only. This table holds more than 200,000 clones, 66% found once. This sample comprised CD4+ T cells sorted from blood, obtained at week 44, from a patient treated with tofacitinib. Source of these receptors: a human donor with alopecia areata. The CDR3 runs from the conserved cysteine through the conserved F or W. The D gene is left open where the match is weak. Clone size appears in some rows only: once, few, many, or a class for an expanded clone.

V: TRBV30; J: TRBJ1-5; size: .; D: TRBD1; DNA: TGTGCCTGGAGCCAAGGACAGGCCTCATACCAGCCCCAGCATTTT; CDR3: CAWSQGQASYQPQHF
V: TRBV7-2; J: TRBJ2-2; size: .; D: .; DNA: TGTGCCAGCACCCACACGACGGGGACGAACACCGGGGAGCTGTTTTTT; CDR3: CASTHTTGTNTGELFF
V: TRBV2; J: TRBJ1-2; size: .; D: TRBD1; DNA: TGTGCCAGCAGTGTCGACAGGGCGGAGGGCTACACCTTC; CDR3: CASSVDRAEGYTF
V: TRBV30; J: TRBJ2-5; size: .; D: .; DNA: TGTGCCTGGAGTAAGAGGAGGGGAGAGACCCAGTACTTC; CDR3: CAWSKRRGETQYF
V: TRBV7-2; J: TRBJ2-7; size: .; D: TRBD1; DNA: TGTGCCAGCAGCATCGACCGGGACAGGGGAGGCGAGCAGTACTTC; CDR3: CASSIDRDRGGEQYF
V: TRBV2; J: TRBJ2-1; size: .; D: TRBD2; DNA: TGTGCCAGCAGTGAGCAAGCGGGGGTAAATGAGCAGTTCTTC; CDR3: CASSEQAGVNEQFF
V: TRBV19; J: TRBJ1-2; size: .; D: .; DNA: TGTGCCAGTGGGGCTGATGGCTACACCTTC; CDR3: CASGADGYTF
V: TRBV30; J: TRBJ2-1; size: .; D: .; DNA: TGTGCCTGGAGAGGATCGAGCTCCTACAATGAGCAGTTCTTC; CDR3: CAWRGSSSYNEQFF
V: TRBV7-2; J: TRBJ2-7; size: .; D: TRBD2; DNA: TGTGCCAGCACCGGGACTAGCGGCCTCGAGCAGTACTTC; CDR3: CASTGTSGLEQYF
V: TRBV4-3; J: TRBJ2-1; size: .; D: TRBD2; DNA: TGCGCCAGCAGCCAGGCCGTAGCGGGGGTTATCGACAATGAGCAGTTCTTC; CDR3: CASSQAVAGVIDNEQFF
V: TRBV10-1; J: TRBJ2-7; size: .; D: .; DNA: TGCGCCAGCAGTGAGCTGAGATCCTACGAGCAGTACTTC; CDR3: CASSELRSYEQYF
V: TRBV14; J: TRBJ1-6; size: .; D: .; DNA: TGTGCCAGCAGCCAGGCCAATTCACCCCTCCACTTT; CDR3: CASSQANSPLHF
V: TRBV4-3; J: TRBJ2-1; size: .; D: .; DNA: TGCGCCAGCAGCCAAGATACGGCTAGACGAGGGAATGAGCAGTTCTTC; CDR3: CASSQDTARRGNEQFF
V: TRBV4-1; J: TRBJ1-1; size: .; D: .; DNA: TGCGCCAGCAGCCAAGACAGGAACACTGAAGCTTTCTTT; CDR3: CASSQDRNTEAFF
V: TRBV6-5; J: TRBJ2-1; size: .; D: .; DNA: TGTGCCAGCAGTTACTCGAGGGTCAGGCCTCATGAGCAGTTCTTC; CDR3: CASSYSRVRPHEQFF
V: TRBV14; J: TRBJ2-5; size: .; D: .; DNA: TGTGCCAGCGGTGGAGTACAAGAGACCCAGTACTTC; CDR3: CASGGVQETQYF
V: TRBV30; J: TRBJ2-3; size: .; D: .; DNA: TGTGCCTGGTCGGCGGGGTCAGATACGCAGTATTTT; CDR3: CAWSAGSDTQYF
V: TRBV7-2; J: TRBJ2-2; size: .; D: .; DNA: TGTGCCAGCAGCTTTGGAGCCAACACCGGGGAGCTGTTTTTT; CDR3: CASSFGANTGELFF
V: TRBV5-6; J: TRBJ2-1; size: .; D: TRBD2; DNA: TGTGCCAGCAGCTCTGGACTAGCGGGAAGCTCCTACAATGAGCAGTTCTTC; CDR3: CASSSGLAGSSYNEQFF
V: TRBV7-2; J: TRBJ1-2; size: many; D: TRBD1; DNA: TGTGCCAGCAGCCCAGACAGGGGCTATGGCTACACCTTC; CDR3: CASSPDRGYGYTF
V: TRBV6-1; J: TRBJ2-7; size: few; D: .; DNA: TGTGCCAGCAGACCTCCCGGACAAGCCTACGAGCAGTACTTC; CDR3: CASRPPGQAYEQYF
V: TRBV30; J: TRBJ2-2; size: few; D: .; DNA: TGTGCCTGGAGTTTAGGGATCACCGGGGAGCTGTTTTTT; CDR3: CAWSLGITGELFF
V: TRBV7-2; J: TRBJ2-6; size: .; D: .; DNA: TGTGCCAGCACCACCGGGACAAGCCTCTCTGGGGCCAACGTCCTGACTTTC; CDR3: CASTTGTSLSGANVLTF
V: TRBV30; J: TRBJ2-6; size: few; D: .; DNA: TGTGCCTGGAGTAGGAAGGGTCGGCCGAACTCTGGGGCCAACGTCCTGACTTTC; CDR3: CAWSRKGRPNSGANVLTF
V: TRBV27; J: TRBJ2-3; size: .; D: .; DNA: TGTGCCAGCAGTTTAGATGACGGTAGCACAGATACGCAGTATTTT; CDR3: CASSLDDGSTDTQYF
V: TRBV19; J: TRBJ1-1; size: .; D: .; DNA: TGTGCCGCCTCACCCCCAGGTTCGAACACTGAAGCTTTCTTT; CDR3: CAASPPGSNTEAFF
V: TRBV7-8; J: TRBJ1-5; size: .; D: .; DNA: TGTGCCAGCAGCTTAAAGGGGTTGGGTCAGCCCCAGCATTTT; CDR3: CASSLKGLGQPQHF
V: TRBV4-3; J: TRBJ1-4; size: few; D: .; DNA: TGCGCCAGCAGCCAAGATCTTCGAAGGCTTAAGGGGGAAAAACTGTTTTTT; CDR3: CASSQDLRRLKGEKLFF
V: TRBV29-1; J: TRBJ2-1; size: .; D: .; DNA: TGCAGCGTTGATTTAGGCAGAGACAATGAGCAGTTCTTC; CDR3: CSVDLGRDNEQFF
V: TRBV6-5; J: TRBJ1-5; size: .; D: .; DNA: TGTGCCAGCAGTTACTCGAACCGTGATCGGTCCCAGCATTTT; CDR3: CASSYSNRDRSQHF
V: TRBV4-3; J: TRBJ2-1; size: few; D: TRBD2; DNA: TGCGCCAGCAGCCAGACGGGGGGAGGGGAGCAGTTCTTC; CDR3: CASSQTGGGEQFF
V: TRBV7-9; J: TRBJ2-1; size: few; D: .; DNA: TGTGCCAGCAGCCACAACAGGGAGATCAATGAGCAGTTCTTC; CDR3: CASSHNREINEQFF
V: TRBV30; J: TRBJ2-4; size: few; D: TRBD2; DNA: TGTGCCTTTGGAAGCCGGGGGGGTTTTGGAAACATTCAGTACTTC; CDR3: CAFGSRGGFGNIQYF
V: TRBV9; J: TRBJ2-3; size: .; D: .; DNA: TGTGCCAGCAGCCCTCAAACAGATACGCAGTATTTT; CDR3: CASSPQTDTQYF
V: TRBV15; J: TRBJ2-6; size: few; D: .; DNA: TGTGCCACCAGCAGGGGAGGCTCTGGGGCCAACGTCCTGACTTTC; CDR3: CATSRGGSGANVLTF